This record looks at one T cell receptor (beta chain) sequence and its context. Its antigen is not known. This sample is drawn from a study of shared clonotypes between healthy human individuals. Study as a whole: Per donor, three plates held CD4 naive cells, three held CD4 memory, two held CD8 naive and one held CD8 memory.

Only CD45RO-negative cells positively selected for CCR7 counted as naive CD8 cells, so terminally differentiated effector memory CD45RA+ cells were excluded. TCRdb keeps only in-frame clones here, not all; method: immunoSEQ multiplex PCR. The sample holds roughly 2 million clones, about 95% seen once. Losses at the gene ends were 3 bases for V and 3 bases for J; bases not matched to a gene: 4. This CDR3 is 14 amino acids long. CDR1 and CDR2 from the germline V gene are LNHNV and YYDKDF (reference sequence). The study's findings and limits: Naive subsets usually exceeded memory subsets in estimated richness. Collection of samples was limited to blood; tissue repertoires likely differ. The study's rarefaction showed incomplete sorted-subset sequencing despite large depth.

The chain uses TRBV15 and TRBJ1-1, with 7 bases matching TRBD1. This TCR derives from a young man in good health. The sequenced material came from naive CD8+ T cells sorted from blood. The CDR3 loop reads CATSRDRSHTEAFF. CDR3 sequence (DNA): TGTGCCACCAGCAGGGACAGGTCCCACACTGAAGCTTTCTTT.